The entry below gives a single T cell receptor beta chain sequence along with its context. Some clones are missing from TCRdb's copy, which holds only in-frame ones; the method was immunoSEQ multiplex PCR. Here the sample spans some 70,000 clones, roughly 96% being singletons. This sample stems from a study of technical replicates of blood from a handful of donors. V trimming: 5 bases; J trimming: 5 bases; junction bases outside the gene matches: 4. This CDR3 comprises 14 residues. The germline CDR1 and CDR2 sequences are SNHLY and FYNNEI. This TCR derives from a human donor in good health. The rearrangement uses TRBV2 and TRBJ2-7, with 12 bases identical to TRBD1. Sequencing was performed on T cells isolated from PBMCs. CDR3 in DNA: TGTGCCAGCAGTAGGGACAGGGGGCTCGACGAGCAGTACTTC. Translated: CASSRDRGLDEQYF.